This T cell receptor beta chain appears in the sequencing data of a study of T-cell reconstitution after alpha-beta-depleted transplantation in children (dated by TCRdb to about 2016). As for the study more broadly: T-cell immune reconstitution after TCRalphabeta/CD19-depleted allogeneic hematopoietic cell transplantation in children was quantitatively tracked in the study by means of TCR repertoire profiling. The paper's findings and limits, for the study overall: Hyperexpanded clone frequencies declined over subsequent months; after one year, T-cell counts and TCRbeta diversity were mostly attributed to newly produced T cells. In some patients, high TCRbeta diversity at day 60 was attributed to recipient T cells and intrathymic progenitors that had survived conditioning. About two months after transplant, the apparently early recovery of alphabetaT-cell counts reportedly depended on just several hundred clones that had expanded rapidly and came from non-depleted graft cells.

A remark on this clonotype: Its antigen remains undetermined. No base quality information exists; no much larger clone differs at one position.

Preparation of the library involved PCR. The instrument given in TCRdb is Illumina HiSeq 2500. TCR library preparation used molecular barcoding, with unique molecular identifiers applied to normalize quantification of the TCRbeta repertoire. TCRdb handled the public reads itself, with Q25 trimming in fastp and clone calling in MiXCR, and kept productive beta chains. Identical CDR3 proteins give one entry, which carries the most common genes and DNA. The table for this sample lists about 980,000 distinct CDR3 sequences; around 30% of them were counted only once. The ten largest clonotypes hold 25% to 35% of the sample. The treatment or condition label corresponds to: allogeneic hematopoietic cell transplantation with graft depleted of TCRalphabeta T cells and CD19 B cells. Transplant recipients were children who received TCRalphabeta/CD19-depleted allogeneic hematopoietic cell grafts. Reading the germline V gene gives CDR1 MNHEY and CDR2 SVGEGT. V loses 6 bases, J loses 3 bases, and the germline ends lie 9 bases apart. Reading from cysteine to phenylalanine, the CDR3 counts 12 amino acids. The retained sequence is limited to the CDR3, 36 bases, with the frame set at the first base.

The clonotype comes from a boy less than two years old who had a stem cell transplant for SCID, so the T cells may come from the graft donor. This receptor chain uses TRBV6-2 or TRBV6-3 and TRBJ2-7, with the D gene too uncertain to name. The sample in question was PBMCs, mostly from graft donor cells, obtained 360 days after TCRalphabeta/CD19-depleted stem cell transplant. The nucleotide sequence is TGTGCCAGCAGCTCATGGGTCTACGAGCAGTACTTC. This yields the protein CASSSWVYEQYF.